This TCR beta chain derives from a study of cytomegalovirus exposure and HLA in healthy donors. Overall study results and limits: A list of around 160 TCR beta chains associated with cytomegalovirus was given.

Comment on this clone: The target antigen is unknown.

The repertoire was sequenced with immunoSEQ multiplex PCR; TCRdb's copy has only in-frame clones and lacks some. In the table there are 250,000 or so clones, around 87% of which are singletons. The CDR3 loop spans 18 amino acids. V dropped 2 bases and J dropped 0; count of bases not matched to a gene: 11. The V gene's germline CDR1 is SGHAT and CDR2 FQNNGV. The donors were in the roughly 120-subject validation cohort; that cohort was separate from the roughly 700-subject first cohort. This clonotype was sampled from a woman aged 18-30 years in good health and CMV-seronegative. This chain connects TRBV11-2 to TRBJ1-2; 8 nucleotides match TRBD1. The sequencing input was PBMCs. The CDR3 region is CASSLWGVWDRTNYGYTF. CDR3 sequence (DNA): TGTGCCAGCAGCTTATGGGGGGTGTGGGACAGGACTAACTATGGCTACACCTTC.